This T cell receptor beta chain was recorded in a study of PD-L1 blockade in urothelial cancer. Background on the study: Prior exposure to chemotherapy in patients amounted to 0 to 3 regimens received. Timepoints chosen for blood analysis were 3 weeks (second dose) and 6 weeks after treatment start.

Pretreatment and on-treatment samples were taken, numbering 1 to 8 per patient. Added to each PCR by spiking were synthetic TCR analog templates. Sequencing was performed with immunoSEQ multiplex PCR; in TCRdb, only in-frame clones are kept and a portion is missing. The sample gives 71,000 or so clones, roughly 91% of which show up once; roughly 3.2% is in the top ten. The sequenced sample was PBMCs, obtained around atezolizumab (anti-PD-L1) treatment. This clonotype originated in a man aged 60-69 years with urothelial cancer.

CDR3 loop: CAIKREVLSYEQYF. CDR3 DNA: TGTGCCATCAAACGGGAGGTTTTGTCCTACGAGCAGTACTTC. The chain uses TRBV2 and TRBJ2-7; 7 positions agree with TRBD2. From germline, CDR1 is SNHLY and CDR2 FYNNEI. The CDR3 spans 14 residues. Trimming at V came to 10 bases and at J to 1 base, leaving 10 bases not matched to a gene.